This T cell receptor (beta chain) appears in the sequencing data of a study of T cells in tuberculosis. Turning to the study itself: IGRA-negative adolescents, IGRA-positive adolescents with latent tuberculosis and adults with active tuberculosis formed this South African cohort. Study-level points and caveats: The TCR-beta difference was not significant; alpha differences partly reflected length.

The table came from immunoSEQ multiplex PCR; TCRdb's copy has only in-frame clones and leaves some out. The sample holds about 43,000 clones, 90% to 95% seen once. CDR3 size: 13 residues. The V gene lost 2 bases and the J gene lost 2 bases, with 6 bases spanning the gap. CDR1 and CDR2 from the germline V gene are MNHEY and SVGAGI. Unsorted cryopreserved PBMC were sequenced, averaging roughly 100,000 T cells per clinical donor. Remarks on this clone: Its antigen is unknown.

Sample: PBMCs. This chain links TRBV6-5 with TRBJ1-2; D uncertain. The sequence came from a donor aged 10 to 29 with latent tuberculosis or without tuberculosis infection. Some clones in this sample may be carry-over from other donors' samples. CDR3 DNA: TGTGCCAGCAGTTACAGTGAGAACTATGGCTACACCTTC. Its translation is CASSYSENYGYTF.